The following is a TCR beta chain sequence with its context. Its antigen is unknown. This record belongs to a study of T cells after yellow fever vaccination. TCRdb used MiXCR to reprocess the 5' RACE reads, holding one entry per CDR3 protein. The sample has approximately 260,000 distinct CDR3 sequences; 13% are singletons. Notes on the study in general: Compared with primary, the secondary response was weaker and peaked at day 5, not 15. Boosting was followed by the reappearance of most primary-vaccination clones (just under 98% CD4, more than 70% CD8).

This CDR3 contains 15 residues. Trimming at V came to 1 base and at J to 5 bases, leaving 8 bases not matched to a gene. Germline V lookup: CDR1 SGHVS, CDR2 FQNEAQ. The chain is built from TRBV7-8 and TRBJ2-7; 7 bases line up with TRBD1. This sequence was found in a man in his thirties or forties who received the YFV17D yellow fever vaccine. Sequenced material: CD4+ T cells sorted from PBMCs, taken 45 days after the yellow fever booster vaccination. The CDR3 DNA reads TGTGCCAGCAGCTTAGTGGAGACAGGGAGCCACGAGCAGTACTTC. The encoded protein is CASSLVETGSHEQYF.